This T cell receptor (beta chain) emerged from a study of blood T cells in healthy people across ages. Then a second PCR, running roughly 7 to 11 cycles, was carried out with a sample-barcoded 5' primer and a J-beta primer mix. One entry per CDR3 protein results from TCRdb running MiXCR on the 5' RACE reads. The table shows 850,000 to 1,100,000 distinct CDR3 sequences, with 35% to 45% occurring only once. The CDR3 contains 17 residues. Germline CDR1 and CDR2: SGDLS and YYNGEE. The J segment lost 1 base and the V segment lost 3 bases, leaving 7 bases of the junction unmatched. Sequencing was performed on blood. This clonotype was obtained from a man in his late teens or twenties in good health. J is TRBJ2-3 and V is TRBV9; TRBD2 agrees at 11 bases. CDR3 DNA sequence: TGTGCCAGCAGCGCATATAGCGGGGGGGCCGGCACAGATACGCAGTATTTT. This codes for CASSAYSGGAGTDTQYF.